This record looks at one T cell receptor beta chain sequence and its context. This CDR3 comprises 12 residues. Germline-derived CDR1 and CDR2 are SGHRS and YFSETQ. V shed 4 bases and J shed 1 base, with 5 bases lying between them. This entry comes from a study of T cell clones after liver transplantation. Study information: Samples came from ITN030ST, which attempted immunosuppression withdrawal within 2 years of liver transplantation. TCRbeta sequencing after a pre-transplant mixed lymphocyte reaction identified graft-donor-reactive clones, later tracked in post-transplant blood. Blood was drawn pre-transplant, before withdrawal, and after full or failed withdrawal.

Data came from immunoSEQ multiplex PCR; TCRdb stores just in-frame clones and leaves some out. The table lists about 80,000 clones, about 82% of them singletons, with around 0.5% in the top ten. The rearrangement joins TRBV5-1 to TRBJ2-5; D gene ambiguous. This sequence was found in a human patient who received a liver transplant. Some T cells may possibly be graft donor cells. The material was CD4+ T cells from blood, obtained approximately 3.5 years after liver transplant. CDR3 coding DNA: TGCGCCAGCAGCCAACCCCAAGAGACCCAGTACTTC. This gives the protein CASSQPQETQYF. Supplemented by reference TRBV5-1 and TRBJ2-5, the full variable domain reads KAGVTQTPRYLIKTRGQQVTLSCSPISGHRSVSWYQQTPGQGLQFLFEYFSETQRNKGNFPGRFSGRQFSNSRSEMNVSTLELGDSALYLCASSQPQETQYFGPGTRLLVL.